This T cell receptor (beta chain) was identified in a study of CD8 T cells in Susac syndrome. Regarding the study as a whole: Maximal CD8+ clonal expansion in Susac was observed within TEMRA cells and among active patients. It was acknowledged by the study that relatively few individuals were included in its TCR sequencing and HLA analysis.

Sequencing of TCR beta was performed on blood CD8+ and CD4+ T cells. With random hexamers, 0.5 to 1 ug RNA was reverse transcribed. With immunoSEQ multiplex PCR, TCR beta CDR3 was amplified across 54 Vbeta and 13 Jbeta. TCRdb processed the immunoSEQ multiplex PCR reads anew with MiXCR; each CDR3 protein has one entry. The sample shows approximately 83,000 distinct CDR3 sequences, around 94% of them seen only once. The V end lost 5 bases, the J end lost 3 bases, and 13 bases lay between the germline ends. The CDR3 totals 15 residues. Germline V gene data show CDR1 as LGHDT and CDR2 as YNNKEL (reference sequence). On this clonotype: Antigen unknown.

Sequences were obtained from CD8+ T cells from PBMCs. The chain links TRBV3-1 to TRBJ2-2; weak D call: TRBD2 (6 bases). The origin of this receptor is a human donor with Susac syndrome. The CDR3, as DNA: TGTGCCAGCAGCACCGCCGGGGGTGACACCGGGGAGCTGTTTTTT. Translation gives CASSTAGGDTGELFF.